This TCR beta chain was observed in a study of OX40 agonist ivuxolimab in advanced cancers. Study background: At doses from 0.01 to 10 mg/kg, patients were given intravenous ivuxolimab every 2 weeks. Study-level results: Among T cells, CD8+ cells averaged more expanded clones than CD4+ cells.

Libraries were prepared by immunoSEQ multiplex PCR; TCRdb keeps only in-frame clonotypes and omits some of them. Of some 61,000 clones in the sample, about 77% were seen once. The V gene lost 6 bases and the J gene lost 5 bases, with 12 bases spanning the gap. This CDR3 is built from 13 residues. CDR1 is LNHDA and CDR2 is SQIVND in the germline V gene (reference sequence). In regard to this clone: Its antigen is currently unknown.

Here the sequenced sample was CD4+ or CD8+ T cells sorted from blood, taken in a trial of the OX40 agonist ivuxolimab. The chain employs TRBV19 and TRBJ2-3; tentative D call: TRBD1 (5 bases). This TCR derives from an adult with an advanced solid tumor such as melanoma, head and neck, liver or kidney cancer. The DNA for the CDR3 is TGTGCCAGTAGATGGCAGGGTAAAGATACGCAGTATTTT. Translation gives CASRWQGKDTQYF.